This TCR beta chain was obtained from a study of technical replicates of blood from several donors. The CDR3 totals 15 residues. CDR1 and CDR2 from the germline V gene are LNHDA and SQIVND (reference sequence). Trimming removed 5 bases from V and 5 bases from J; junction bases left unmatched: 9. Generated by immunoSEQ multiplex PCR, the TCRdb table keeps only in-frame clones and is missing some. The sample carries tens of thousands of clones, 96% recorded once. This receptor was obtained from a human donor in good health. The rearrangement links TRBV19 to TRBJ1-5, with 7 bases matching TRBD1. What was sequenced was T cells isolated from PBMCs. The CDR3 region is CASSPQGQEDQPQHF. The CDR3 bases are TGTGCCAGTAGTCCTCAAGGACAGGAAGATCAGCCCCAGCATTTT.